These 25 T cell receptor beta chains were sequenced from one sample in a study of a mutant IDH1 vaccine in newly diagnosed glioma. Profiling relied on immunoSEQ multiplex PCR, and the TCRdb table lists in-frame clones only, not all of them. The repertoire holds just under 80,000 clones, roughly nine tenths seen once, with 0.56% in the top ten. As to time point: week 5, during vaccination. Doses comprised 300 ug of mutant IDH1 20-mer peptide each, plus topical imiquimod. Their target antigens are unknown. The source was PBMCs, collected from a glioma patient whose treatment included an IDH1 peptide vaccine. The receptors shown here come from a woman aged 50 to 65 with glioma.

The V and J genes are TRBV14 and TRBJ2-5; D may be TRBD1 (5 bases). The CDR3 has 14 amino acids. CDR1 and CDR2 from the germline V gene are SGHDN and FVKESK. V lost 2 bases, J lost 5 bases, and 12 bases lay in between. Here the CDR3 reads CASSQNRGIETQYF. CDR3 nucleotide sequence: TGTGCCAGCAGCCAAAATAGGGGTATCGAGACCCAGTACTTC.

The chain joins TRBV7-2 to TRBJ2-1; either TRBD1 or TRBD2 may fit D (7 bases each). Germline CDR1 and CDR2: SGHTA and FQGNSA. Trimming left V 4 bases short and J 4 bases short, with 17 bases between. This CDR3 region has 16 residues. CDR3 nucleotide sequence: TGTGCCAGCAGCTCGACAGGGCGGGGGCCTTACAATGAGCAGTTCTTC. It encodes CASSSTGRGPYNEQFF.

V gene TRBV4-1 combines with J gene TRBJ2-3, with 7 bases fitting TRBD1. Germline V gene data show CDR1 as MGHRA and CDR2 as YSYEKL. The CDR3 sequence is 16 residues long. The junction had 11 bases not matched to a gene; V was cut back by 6 bases and J by 2 bases. Written as DNA, the CDR3 is TGCGCCAGCAGGGTGGGGGCAGGGGGTATCACAGATACGCAGTATTTT. Encoded protein: CASRVGAGGITDTQYF.

CDR3 amino acids: CASSFDRGGTEAFF. DNA for the CDR3: TGTGCCAGCAGCTTTGACAGGGGGGGTACTGAAGCTTTCTTT. This sequence joins TRBV6-5 and TRBJ1-1; TRBD1 aligns across 9 bases. J gave up 5 bases and V 6 bases, and 7 bases lay outside the gene matches. This CDR3 spans 14 amino acids. Germline V gene lookup returns CDR1 MNHEY and CDR2 SVGAGI.

This rearrangement joins TRBV9 to TRBJ2-1, with 13 nucleotides matching TRBD2. V lost 4 bases, J lost 7 bases, and 5 bases stayed unmatched. CDR3 length: 15 amino acids. Germline V gene lookup returns CDR1 SGDLS and CDR2 YYNGEE. The CDR3 sequence is CASSPGTSGTNEQFF. As DNA, the CDR3 is TGTGCCAGCAGCCCCGGGACTAGCGGGACAAATGAGCAGTTCTTC.

The chain combines TRBV19 with TRBJ2-7, with TRBD1 as a possible D gene (6 bases). This CDR3 comprises 13 residues. The germline V gene encodes CDR1 LNHDA and CDR2 SQIVND (reference sequence). The V gene lost 7 bases and the J gene lost 2 bases, with 12 bases spanning the gap. The CDR3 sequence: CASKRTGTYEQYF. The CDR3 DNA is TGTGCCAGTAAAAGAACAGGGACCTACGAGCAGTACTTC. Supplemented by reference TRBV19 and TRBJ2-7, the full variable domain reads DGGITQSPKYLFRKEGQNVTLSCEQNLNHDAMYWYRQDPGQGLRLIYYSQIVNDFQKGDIAEGYSVSREKKESFPLTVTSAQKNPTAFYLCASKRTGTYEQYFGPGTRLTVT.

The gene calls are TRBV5-4 and TRBJ2-5, with D possibly matching TRBD2 (6 bases). Germline lookup yields CDR1 SGHNT and CDR2 YYREEE (reference sequence). With 0 bases removed from V and 3 bases from J, the gap between germline ends came to 6 bases. The length of the CDR3 is 13 residues. The CDR3 region is CASSLEREETQYF. The CDR3 region has the DNA TGTGCCAGCAGCTTGGAGCGGGAAGAGACCCAGTACTTC.

This clone showed up just a few times. J is TRBJ2-1 and V is TRBV2; D gene unclear. The CDR3 length is 10 residues. The germline V and J ends were trimmed by 7 bases and 6 bases, with 4 bases remaining between them. The V gene's germline CDR1 is SNHLY and CDR2 FYNNEI. CDR3 DNA sequence: TGTGCCAGCATCGGCAATGAGCAGTTCTTC. This sequence encodes CASIGNEQFF.

The chain is built from TRBV2 and TRBJ1-1; D is unresolved. The germline V gene has CDR1 SNHLY and CDR2 FYNNEI. This CDR3 spans 14 amino acids. The V end was cut by 11 bases, the J end by 3 bases, with 19 bases between. Here the CDR3 DNA reads TGTGCCGGCCAACGGGCGCAGCGTGACACTGAAGCTTTCTTT. It encodes CAGQRAQRDTEAFF.

This chain connects TRBV27 to TRBJ2-7, with 8 bases that match TRBD1. CDR3 size: 14 residues. CDR1 is MNHEY and CDR2 is SMNVEV in the germline V gene (reference sequence). J lost 4 bases, V lost 2 bases, and 4 bases had no gene match. The CDR3 spells CASSLTGQEYEQYF. CDR3 nucleotides: TGTGCCAGCAGTTTAACGGGACAGGAGTACGAGCAGTACTTC.

A word on this clone: The sample carries other DNA sequences with the same CDR3. The chain couples TRBV27 to TRBJ2-7; D unresolved. V was shortened by 6 bases and J by 0 bases, with 3 bases between the two germline ends. Looked up from germline, CDR1 is MNHEY and CDR2 is SMNVEV (reference sequence). The CDR3 length is 11 residues. The CDR3 DNA sequence: TGTGCCAGCAGCTCCTCCTACGAGCAGTACTTC. Translated: CASSSSYEQYF.

CDR3 bases: TGTGCCAGTAGTATGAGAGTCCCTAATGAAAAACTGTTTTTT. As protein: CASSMRVPNEKLFF. V and J are TRBV19 and TRBJ1-4; D is unresolved. This CDR3 is 14 amino acids long. The ends were cut back, 3 bases at V and 3 bases at J, with 8 bases in the middle. Germline lookup yields CDR1 LNHDA and CDR2 SQIVND (reference sequence).

The V and J genes are TRBV12-2 and TRBJ1-5; whether TRBD1, the table's D call, matches the DNA was not checked. TRBV12-2 constitutes a pseudogene. This CDR3 comprises 15 residues. The CDR3 region is CASRFSGESNQPQHF. For the CDR3, the DNA is TGTGCAAGTCGCTTTTCAGGGGAGAGCAATCAGCCCCAGCATTTT.

The J gene is TRBJ2-3, the V gene TRBV5-4; 9 bases line up with TRBD2. The CDR3 contains 15 residues. V was clipped by 0 bases and J by 4 bases; unmatched bases: 3. Germline assignment: CDR1 SGHNT and CDR2 YYREEE (reference sequence). CDR3 sequence: CASSLVAGDADTQYF. As DNA, the CDR3 is TGTGCCAGCAGCTTGGTAGCGGGAGATGCAGATACGCAGTATTTT. Full variable domain (rest looked up from reference TRBV5-4 and TRBJ2-3): ETGVTQSPTHLIKTRGQQVTLRCSSQSGHNTVSWYQQALGQGPQFIFQYYREEENGRGNFPPRFSGLQFPNYSSELNVNALELDDSALYLCASSLVAGDADTQYFGPGTRLTVL.

This clone appeared a single time. The chain uses TRBV19 and TRBJ2-7; TRBD2 matches at 12 bases. The germline CDR1 and CDR2 sequences are LNHDA and SQIVND (reference sequence). Unmatched junction bases numbered 6, after V lost 5 bases and J lost 4 bases. This CDR3 is built from 15 residues. DNA of the CDR3: TGTGCCAGTAGTCCTAGACTAGCGGGAGTGTACGAGCAGTACTTC. Translated: CASSPRLAGVYEQYF.

CDR3: CASSGGQLAGNTIYF. The CDR3 DNA follows: TGTGCCAGCAGCGGGGGACAGCTTGCTGGAAACACCATATATTTT. V gene TRBV5-4 combines with J gene TRBJ1-3; 7 bases line up with TRBD1. V was pared by 4 bases and J by 2 bases, with 6 bases of the junction left unmatched. Looked up from germline, CDR1 is SGHNT and CDR2 is YYREEE (reference sequence). This CDR3 is 15 amino acids long.

V gene TRBV27 combines with J gene TRBJ2-2; the match to TRBD2 covers 8 bases. There are 15 residues in the CDR3. Germline CDR1 MNHEY, CDR2 SMNVEV (reference sequence). V was pared by 3 bases and J by 1 base, with 1 base of the junction left unmatched. The CDR3 DNA reads as TGTGCCAGCAGTTTTCTAGCGGGGAACACCGGGGAGCTGTTTTTT. Translating it yields CASSFLAGNTGELFF.

The chain couples TRBV6-1 to TRBJ1-2; D possibly corresponds to TRBD1 (5 bases). CDR1 is MNHNS, CDR2 SASEGT, per germline. This CDR3 comprises 15 residues. V lost 6 bases and J lost 2, with 16 bases in between. The CDR3 reads CASRFSVTENYGYTF. Here the CDR3 DNA reads TGTGCCAGCAGATTTTCCGTGACAGAAAACTATGGCTACACCTTC.

This clone was found a few times. The gene calls are TRBV5-1 and TRBJ2-3, with D hard to call. This CDR3 region has 13 residues. In germline, CDR1 is SGHRS, CDR2 YFSETQ. V was shortened by 4 bases and J by 2 bases, with 8 bases between the two germline ends. CDR3 protein: CASSRPPTDTQYF. CDR3 sequence (DNA): TGCGCCAGCAGCCGCCCCCCCACAGATACGCAGTATTTT.

CDR3 DNA sequence: TGTGCCAGCTCACCCTACCCCCTCGGAAGAATAGAGACCCAGTACTTC. Translating it yields CASSPYPLGRIETQYF. The V call is TRBV18, the J call TRBJ2-5; D not resolved. Germline CDR1 reads KGHSH; CDR2 reads LQKENI. CDR3 size: 16 residues. The germline V and J ends were trimmed by 3 bases and 4 bases, with 18 bases remaining between them. The full variable domain, with the rest looked up from reference TRBV18 and TRBJ2-5, is NAGVMQNPRHLVRRRGQEARLRCSPMKGHSHVYWYRQLPEEGLKFMVYLQKENIIDESGMPKERFSAEFPKEGPSILRIQQVVRGDSAAYFCASSPYPLGRIETQYFGPGTRLLVL.

The chain couples TRBV4-2 to TRBJ2-2; tentative D call: TRBD1 (6 bases). V was trimmed by 1 base and J by 2 bases, leaving 11 bases between them. Germline-derived CDR1 and CDR2 are LGHNA and YNFKEQ. CDR3 length equals 16 residues. The CDR3 region is CASSQGGQFNTGELFF. In nucleotides, the CDR3 is TGTGCCAGCAGCCAAGGAGGACAGTTTAACACCGGGGAGCTGTTTTTT.

The rearrangement joins TRBV28 to TRBJ2-5; D is uncertain. In germline, CDR1 is MDHEN, CDR2 SYDVKM. Trimming shortened V by 3 bases and J by 5 bases, and 7 bases separated the two germline ends. The CDR3 consists of 12 residues. CDR3 sequence (DNA): TGTGCCAGCAGTTTTTTCGGGGAGACCCAGTACTTC. It codes for CASSFFGETQYF.

The chain carries TRBV29-1 and TRBJ2-1; 7 bases align to TRBD2. Germline loops: CDR1 SQVTM, CDR2 ANQGSEA. V shed 2 bases, J shed 4 bases, and the junction held 5 bases outside the gene matches. The CDR3 spans 14 residues. CDR3 nucleotides: TGCAGCGTTGAATTGCGCGGGAGTTACAATGAGCAGTTCTTC. It translates to CSVELRGSYNEQFF.

The chain employs TRBV19 and TRBJ2-7, with TRBD2 matching 13 bases. This CDR3 has 17 residues. In germline, CDR1 is LNHDA, CDR2 SQIVND (reference sequence). Trimming cost V 3 bases and J 3 bases; bases outside gene matches: 8. The CDR3 DNA reads as TGTGCCAGTAGTATTGAGATGGGACTAGCGGGATACTACGAGCAGTACTTC. It yields the protein CASSIEMGLAGYYEQYF. Drawing the rest from reference TRBV19 and TRBJ2-7, the complete variable domain is DGGITQSPKYLFRKEGQNVTLSCEQNLNHDAMYWYRQDPGQGLRLIYYSQIVNDFQKGDIAEGYSVSREKKESFPLTVTSAQKNPTAFYLCASSIEMGLAGYYEQYFGPGTRLTVT.

The chain is built from TRBV19 and TRBJ1-6, with D possibly being TRBD1 (6 bases). V lost 5 bases and J lost 5, with 13 bases in between. This CDR3 is built from 15 residues. Germline CDR1 and CDR2: LNHDA and SQIVND (reference sequence). The CDR3 nucleotides read TGTGCCAGTAGTTCCTCCGGGACAAATAATTCACCCCTCCACTTT. Translation gives CASSSSGTNNSPLHF.